This T cell receptor beta chain was recorded in a study of T cells in Graves' hyperthyroidism and ophthalmopathy. Overall study findings and caveats: A 13 V-J model separated ophthalmopathy from stable hyperthyroidism.

This clonotype was recorded many times. The antigen is unknown. The authors deemed Graves' hyperthyroidism stable absent ophthalmopathy progression within 18 months. Hyperthyroidism was newly diagnosed in patients aged 18 to 65 (duration under 2 months). RNA transcripts were the template for amplifying TCR beta CDR3 regions. The primer set for the first-round RT-PCR of the TCR CDR3 was HTBI. TCRdb re-called the multiplex PCR reads with MiXCR, one entry per CDR3 protein. Here the sample spans about 420,000 distinct CDR3 sequences, roughly an eighth being singletons. The sequenced sample consisted of blood. The receptor was isolated from a woman aged 18-29 years with Graves' hyperthyroidism.

The CDR3 nucleotides read TGTGCCAGCAGCTTAGCCGGGACTAGCGGCTTCAATGAGCAGTTCTTC. This gives the protein CASSLAGTSGFNEQFF. The rearrangement uses TRBV7-9 and TRBJ2-1, with 11 bases matching TRBD2. The CDR3 extends over 16 amino acids. J gave up 6 bases and V 0 bases, and 4 bases lay outside the gene matches. Germline lookup yields CDR1 SEHNR and CDR2 FQNEAQ (reference sequence).